This is a list of T cell receptor beta chains from one sample in a study of blood T cell repertoires in COVID-19. Generated by immunoSEQ multiplex PCR, the TCRdb table keeps only in-frame clones and is missing some. This table holds 150,000 to 200,000 clones, about 77% found once. Sequencing was performed on PBMCs or T cells enriched from blood (not recorded which). All receptors derive from a woman between 50 and 59 years old with acute COVID-19. Each CDR3 is given with its conserved first and last residue. Fields, in order: clone size, J gene, V gene, D gene, CDR3 protein, CDR3 DNA. D genes are given only for firm matches. Clone size is not always given. Where it is, it says once, few, many or a class for expanded clones.

>once|TRBJ2-4|TRBV27|TRBD1
CASRGLDRSKNIQYF
TGTGCCAGCAGGGGTTTGGACAGGTCCAAAAACATTCAGTACTTC
>few|TRBJ2-2|TRBV5-1|TRBD1
CASSFIPGGAGGELFF
TGCGCCAGCAGCTTTATTCCAGGGGGCGCAGGCGGGGAGCTGTTTTTT
>.|TRBJ1-5|TRBV5-5|TRBD1
CASSSTGQPNQPQHF
TGTGCCAGCAGCTCGACGGGACAGCCAAATCAGCCCCAGCATTTT
>.|TRBJ1-3|TRBV28|.
CASGAGAGNTIYF
TGTGCCAGCGGAGCGGGGGCAGGAAACACCATATATTTT
>.|TRBJ1-2|TRBV24-1|TRBD1
CATSDFKQGTTGYTF
TGTGCCACCAGTGATTTCAAACAGGGGACGACCGGCTACACCTTC
>.|TRBJ1-1|TRBV7-2|TRBD1
CASSLDGTGFEAFF
TGTGCCAGCAGCTTAGATGGGACAGGCTTTGAAGCTTTCTTT
>.|TRBJ2-3|TRBV28|.
CASSTGDTSDTQYF
TGTGCCAGCAGTACCGGGGACACCTCGGATACGCAGTATTTT
>.|TRBJ2-1|TRBV7-9|TRBD2
CASNLGLAEYNEQFF
TGTGCCAGCAACCTAGGACTAGCAGAATACAATGAGCAGTTCTTC
>.|TRBJ2-6|TRBV7-8|.
CASTKGEGANVLTF
TGTGCCAGCACCAAAGGAGAGGGGGCCAACGTCCTGACTTTC
>once|TRBJ2-2|TRBV6-4|TRBD1
CARIGQGNTGELFF
TGTGCCAGAATCGGACAGGGGAACACCGGGGAGCTGTTTTTT
>.|TRBJ1-3|TRBV27|.
CASSIRAAGFSGNTIYF
TGTGCCAGCAGTATACGGGCGGCGGGTTTCTCTGGAAACACCATATATTTT
>.|TRBJ1-1|TRBV5-1|.
CASRTGSLTEAFF
TGCGCCAGCAGAACAGGATCATTAACTGAAGCTTTCTTT
>.|TRBJ2-1|TRBV27|TRBD2
CASSPGLAGTYEQFF
TGTGCCAGCAGTCCCGGACTAGCGGGGACGTATGAGCAGTTCTTC
>.|TRBJ1-1|TRBV28|.
CASSLITRNTEAFF
TGTGCCAGCAGTTTAATTACGAGGAACACTGAAGCTTTCTTT
>.|TRBJ2-1|TRBV13|.
CASSLDRLRGFYNEQFF
TGTGCCAGCAGCTTAGACCGATTGAGGGGGTTCTACAATGAGCAGTTCTTC
>.|TRBJ1-6|TRBV2|TRBD1
CASSGRTGTGWNSPLHF
TGTGCCAGCAGTGGACGGACAGGAACGGGATGGAATTCACCCCTCCACTTT
>.|TRBJ1-2|TRBV19|.
CASSIAGVGTGYTF
TGTGCCAGTAGTATCGCAGGGGTCGGTACGGGCTACACCTTC
>few|TRBJ2-2|TRBV5-1|.
CASSLGQSTGELFF
TGCGCCAGCAGTCTTGGACAGAGCACCGGGGAGCTGTTTTTT
>.|TRBJ1-5|TRBV10-3|.
CAISENRVNQPQHF
TGTGCCATCAGTGAGAACAGGGTCAATCAGCCCCAGCATTTT
>.|TRBJ1-5|TRBV5-3|.
CARSLWENSNQPQHF
TGTGCCAGAAGCTTGTGGGAGAATAGCAATCAGCCCCAGCATTTT
>.|TRBJ1-2|TRBV5-1|.
CASSLTGTGLYGYTF
TGCGCCAGCAGCTTGACCGGGACGGGACTCTATGGCTACACCTTC
>few|TRBJ1-1|TRBV6-5|.
CASSYKGRNTEAFF
TGTGCCAGCAGTTACAAGGGGCGGAACACTGAAGCTTTCTTT
>.|TRBJ1-5|TRBV2|TRBD1
CASRGDSSNQPQHF
TGTGCCAGCAGGGGGGACAGTAGCAATCAGCCCCAGCATTTT
>.|TRBJ2-5|TRBV14|TRBD1
CASRPAQGALETQYF
TGTGCCAGCAGGCCCGCACAGGGGGCCCTGGAGACCCAGTACTTC
>.|TRBJ1-2|TRBV7-9|.
CASSSPAEVRGYTF
TGTGCCAGCAGCTCCCCGGCGGAGGTCCGGGGCTACACCTTC
>few|TRBJ2-3|TRBV13|.
CASSRDTASTDTQYF
TGTGCCAGCAGCCGGGACACCGCTAGCACAGATACGCAGTATTTT
>once|TRBJ2-4|TRBV6-2/TRBV6-3|TRBD2
CASSYPGGSIQYF
TGTGCCAGCAGTTACCCGGGAGGGAGCATTCAGTACTTC
>medium-sized|TRBJ1-1|TRBV28|.
CASARDRVTEAFF
TGTGCCAGCGCGAGGGATAGGGTCACTGAAGCTTTCTTT
>.|TRBJ1-1|TRBV11-2|TRBD1
CASSFTGGGTEAFF
TGTGCCAGCAGTTTCACAGGGGGGGGGACTGAAGCTTTCTTT
>once|TRBJ1-1|TRBV30|.
CAWRALGRGAFF
TGTGCCTGGAGAGCCTTAGGGAGAGGGGCTTTCTTT
>.|TRBJ1-2|TRBV6-5|.
CASSYSQDIIYGYTF
TGTGCCAGCAGTTACTCTCAGGACATTATCTATGGCTACACCTTC
>few|TRBJ1-2|TRBV18|TRBD1
CASSTGTGEHGYTF
TGTGCCAGCTCCACCGGGACAGGGGAACACGGCTACACCTTC
>once|TRBJ1-5|TRBV19|TRBD1
CASRRLGQGDQPQHF
TGTGCCAGTAGGCGACTCGGACAGGGGGATCAGCCCCAGCATTTT
>.|TRBJ1-5|TRBV28|TRBD1
CASSIRTGGGGEPQHF
TGTGCCAGCAGTATCCGGACAGGGGGCGGGGGGGAGCCCCAGCATTTT
>.|TRBJ2-1|TRBV7-2|.
CASSFRRGGDLEQFF
TGTGCCAGCAGCTTTAGGAGGGGGGGCGACCTGGAGCAGTTCTTC
>.|TRBJ2-1|TRBV7-2|.
CASSLGAGGNNEQFF
TGTGCCAGCAGCTTAGGTGCAGGAGGGAACAATGAGCAGTTCTTC
>.|TRBJ1-2|TRBV9|TRBD1
CASSAQGQVGSGGYTF
TGTGCCAGCAGCGCCCAGGGACAGGTTGGATCCGGTGGCTACACCTTC